One and the same sample provided the 29 T cell receptor beta chains below, sequenced in a study of blood T cell repertoires in COVID-19. The assay was immunoSEQ multiplex PCR, and TCRdb's table has in-frame clones only and misses some. The sample lists about 85,000 clones; about 86% were seen once. Sequenced: peripheral blood. Source of these receptors: a man aged 60 to 69 with acute or convalescent COVID-19.

This clone occurred once. The chain employs TRBV2 and TRBJ1-2, with TRBD1 as a possible D gene (6 bases). CDR3 length: 15 residues. CDR1 and CDR2 from the germline V gene are SNHLY and FYNNEI. Trimming removed 7 bases from V and 0 bases from J, with 15 bases in between. The CDR3 sequence is CASTDSITSNYGYTF. As DNA, the CDR3 is TGTGCCAGCACGGACAGTATCACCTCTAACTATGGCTACACCTTC.

This clone appeared once. The chain couples TRBV6-5 to TRBJ2-3; the D gene is possibly TRBD2 (6 bases). CDR3 length equals 15 residues. V lost 2 bases and J 0 bases, leaving 9 bases between the germline ends. From germline, CDR1 is MNHEY and CDR2 SVGAGI. The CDR3 region has the DNA TGTGCCAGCAGTTACGGCGGAGGGAGCACAGATACGCAGTATTTT. As protein: CASSYGGGSTDTQYF.

In this sample, this clone turned up a few times. This chain joins TRBV7-6 and TRBJ2-7; a possible D gene is TRBD1 (6 bases). The CDR3 contains 18 residues. Trimming removed 2 bases at V and 0 bases at J, with 20 bases between. Looked up from germline, CDR1 is SGHVS and CDR2 is FNYEAQ. CDR3 sequence: CASSLNPTIDRSSYEQYF. The CDR3 DNA reads TGTGCCAGCAGCTTAAATCCCACTATTGACAGGAGCTCCTACGAGCAGTACTTC.

This clone was counted between two and nine times. The chain links TRBV18 to TRBJ1-5, with 9 bases aligning to TRBD1. CDR1 is KGHSH and CDR2 is LQKENI in the germline V gene. Unmatched junction bases numbered 6, after V lost 2 bases and J lost 7 bases. The CDR3 spans 15 residues. The CDR3 sequence is CASSPSGQGSQPQHF. The CDR3 DNA reads as TGTGCCAGCTCACCAAGCGGACAGGGGAGCCAGCCCCAGCATTTT.

The chain joins TRBV6-6 to TRBJ2-7; D perhaps matches TRBD2 (6 bases). Germline V gene lookup returns CDR1 MNHNY and CDR2 SVGAGI (reference sequence). Deletions cut 5 bases from V and 5 bases from J, with 10 bases between. The CDR3 loop spans 12 amino acids. The CDR3 protein is CASSTGGHEQYF. The CDR3 bases are TGTGCCAGCAGTACAGGAGGGCACGAGCAGTACTTC.

This chain joins TRBV5-1 and TRBJ2-5; TRBD2 aligns across 9 bases. The CDR3 sequence is 15 residues long. Germline V gene sequence: CDR1 SGHRS, CDR2 YFSETQ. The trim removed 6 bases at V and 5 bases at J, leaving 11 bases unmatched. The DNA of the CDR3 is TGCGCCAGCACCCCAGGGGCGGGGGGGCCGGAGACCCAGTACTTC. This sequence encodes CASTPGAGGPETQYF.

This clone has just one count. The chain uses TRBV6-5 and TRBJ2-7, with 9 nucleotides matching TRBD1. CDR1 and CDR2 (germline): MNHEY, SVGAGI. The CDR3 is made up of 15 amino acids. V lost 5 bases, J lost 0 bases, and 5 bases stayed unmatched. This CDR3 reads CASSRSDRGSYEQYF. CDR3 DNA: TGTGCCAGCAGTCGTTCGGACAGGGGCTCCTACGAGCAGTACTTC.

The V gene is TRBV3-1 (or the pseudogene TRBV3-2), the J gene TRBJ2-2; D is uncertain. Trimming shortened V by 1 base and J by 4 bases, and 7 bases separated the two germline ends. The CDR3 contains 14 residues. CDR1 and CDR2 (germline): LGHDT, YNNKEL (reference sequence). The CDR3 DNA sequence: TGTGCCAGCAGCCAAGTGTCGGGCACCGGGGAGCTGTTTTTT. Translating it yields CASSQVSGTGELFF.

This sequence joins TRBV5-6 and TRBJ1-5, with 7 bases identical to TRBD1. With V trimmed by 2 bases and J by 7 bases, 6 bases remained unmatched. The CDR3 runs to 14 residues. Germline CDR1 SGHDT, CDR2 YYEEEE. CDR3 residues: CASSFGGGGQPQHF. DNA for the CDR3: TGTGCCAGCAGCTTCGGTGGAGGGGGCCAGCCCCAGCATTTT.

This clone was picked up a small number of times. V and J are TRBV28 and TRBJ2-5; 8 bases agree with TRBD1. This CDR3 spans 16 amino acids. In germline, CDR1 is MDHEN, CDR2 SYDVKM. V shed 4 bases, J shed 0 bases, and the junction held 7 bases outside the gene matches. The CDR3 region is CASSSQGAPHQETQYF. CDR3 nucleotide sequence: TGTGCCAGCAGTTCGCAGGGGGCGCCCCACCAAGAGACCCAGTACTTC.

This rearrangement joins TRBV29-1 to TRBJ2-7; 7 bases agree with TRBD1. Unmatched junction bases numbered 3, after V lost 7 bases and J lost 3 bases. The CDR3 sequence is 11 residues long. The germline V gene has CDR1 SQVTM and CDR2 ANQGSEA. Here the CDR3 DNA reads TGCAGCGCACAGGGGTTCTACGAGCAGTACTTC. It codes for CSAQGFYEQYF.

The chain carries TRBV5-1 and TRBJ1-2; D gene unclear. Trimming stripped 1 base from V and 6 bases from J, with 13 bases between. This CDR3 contains 14 residues. Germline CDR1 is SGHRS and CDR2 is YFSETQ. CDR3 bases: TGCGCCAGCAGCTTGCGGGGTCTGGATGATGGCTACACCTTC. The encoded protein is CASSLRGLDDGYTF. Based on the CDR3 plus reference TRBV5-1 and TRBJ1-2, the full variable domain is KAGVTQTPRYLIKTRGQQVTLSCSPISGHRSVSWYQQTPGQGLQFLFEYFSETQRNKGNFPGRFSGRQFSNSRSEMNVSTLELGDSALYLCASSLRGLDDGYTFGSGTRLTVV.

This clone was seen a handful of times. The V call is TRBV10-2, the J call TRBJ2-7; D may be TRBD1 (5 bases). Per the germline V gene, CDR1 is WSHSY and CDR2 is SAAADI. The CDR3 runs 14 residues. Trimming shortened V by 0 bases and J by 3 bases, and 9 bases separated the two germline ends. The CDR3 DNA follows: TGCGCCAGCAGTGAGTCCACAGGAGTCTACGAGCAGTACTTC. Its translation is CASSESTGVYEQYF.

This sequence joins TRBV5-6 and TRBJ1-3; unclear D gene. V was shortened by 4 bases and J by 3 bases, with 11 bases between the two germline ends. Germline CDR1 reads SGHDT; CDR2 reads YYEEEE. The CDR3 runs to 14 residues. CDR3 residues: CASSLGGIGNTIYF. In nucleotides, the CDR3 is TGTGCCAGCAGCCTAGGAGGGATTGGAAACACCATATATTTT.

V and J are TRBV10-3 and TRBJ2-3; 10 bases are shared with TRBD1. After removal of 5 bases from V and 5 bases from J, the junction contained 1 base not matched to a gene. Germline CDR1 ENHRY, CDR2 SYGVKD. The CDR3 consists of 13 residues. This CDR3 is CAISWDRGDTQYF. Written as DNA, the CDR3 is TGTGCCATCAGTTGGGACAGGGGAGATACGCAGTATTTT.

The gene calls are TRBV7-2 and TRBJ2-5, with 7 bases lining up with TRBD1. The CDR3 length is 15 residues. V gave up 4 bases and J gave up 7 bases; unmatched junction bases: 12. Germline assignment: CDR1 SGHTA and CDR2 FQGNSA. The CDR3 sequence: CASSSPDRLMGTQYF. In DNA, the CDR3 is TGTGCCAGCAGCTCCCCGGACAGGCTCATGGGGACCCAGTACTTC.

The CDR3 region is CASPSIDGGGYTF. The CDR3 DNA reads as TGTGCCAGCCCTTCCATAGACGGAGGGGGCTACACCTTC. The genes are TRBV19 and TRBJ1-2; D remains unclear. V shed 9 bases and J shed 8 bases, with 19 bases lying between them. Germline CDR1 is LNHDA and CDR2 is SQIVND (reference sequence). The CDR3 sequence is 13 residues long.

The gene calls are TRBV5-8 and TRBJ1-4; D perhaps matches TRBD1 (5 bases). The CDR3 covers 15 residues. V lost 0 bases and J lost 8, with 14 bases in between. Germline V gene lookup returns CDR1 SGHTS and CDR2 YDEGEE. The CDR3 region is CASSLAANRGEKLFF. CDR3 in DNA: TGTGCCAGCAGCTTGGCGGCAAACCGGGGGGAAAAACTGTTTTTT.

The chain links TRBV4-3 to TRBJ2-1; possible D gene TRBD2, 5 bases. Germline CDR1 LGHNA, CDR2 YSLEER. Trimming removed 0 bases at V and 7 bases at J, with 7 bases between. The CDR3 covers 13 residues. CDR3: CASSQDGSNEQFF. The CDR3 nucleotides read TGCGCCAGCAGCCAAGATGGGAGTAATGAGCAGTTCTTC.

This chain connects TRBV18 to TRBJ2-1; D is possibly TRBD2 (5 bases). Germline CDR1 is KGHSH and CDR2 is LQKENI. Trimming stripped 3 bases from V and 8 bases from J, with 14 bases between. The CDR3 runs 14 residues. The CDR3 DNA sequence: TGTGCCAGCTCACCGAGAGGGTCGAAAGATGAGCAGTTCTTC. The encoded protein is CASSPRGSKDEQFF.

The chain links TRBV19 to TRBJ1-4; D remains ambiguous. The CDR3 length is 13 residues. Per the germline V gene, CDR1 is LNHDA and CDR2 is SQIVND (reference sequence). The germline V and J ends were trimmed by 0 bases and 12 bases, with 11 bases remaining between them. Here the CDR3 reads CASSIDLREELFF. CDR3 coding DNA: TGTGCCAGTAGTATAGATCTCCGGGAGGAACTGTTTTTT.

V usage is TRBV19 and J usage is TRBJ2-1; 9 positions match TRBD1. Germline V lookup: CDR1 LNHDA, CDR2 SQIVND (reference sequence). This CDR3 is 15 amino acids long. V trimming: 4 bases; J trimming: 8 bases; junction bases outside the gene matches: 9. For the CDR3, the DNA is TGTGCCAGTAGTACCGGGACAGGGCTGGGTGATGAGCAGTTCTTC. Protein: CASSTGTGLGDEQFF.

There are a few counts of this clone. This sequence joins TRBV6-5 and TRBJ1-1; maybe TRBD1 (5 bases). The CDR3 spans 14 residues. The V and J ends lost 6 bases and 5 bases respectively, with 16 bases between them. CDR1 and CDR2 from the germline V gene are MNHEY and SVGAGI. CDR3 coding DNA: TGTGCCAGCAGATCAGGGTTGGCAAATACTGAAGCTTTCTTT. Its protein is CASRSGLANTEAFF.

V gene TRBV5-1 combines with J gene TRBJ1-4; D remains ambiguous. The CDR3 is 14 residues long. Germline CDR1 and CDR2: SGHRS and YFSETQ. Trimming left V 1 base short and J 7 bases short, with 11 bases between. In DNA form, the CDR3 reads TGCGCCAGCAGCTTGAGCGAGGGAGGTGAAAAACTGTTTTTT. It encodes CASSLSEGGEKLFF.

This sequence joins TRBV5-1 and TRBJ1-1; the match to TRBD1 covers 7 bases. The trim removed 4 bases at V and 5 bases at J, leaving 8 bases unmatched. Germline V lookup: CDR1 SGHRS, CDR2 YFSETQ. The CDR3 covers 14 residues. This chain's CDR3 is CASSPHGTETEAFF. The CDR3 DNA follows: TGCGCCAGCAGCCCCCACGGGACAGAAACTGAAGCTTTCTTT.

The chain couples TRBV5-1 to TRBJ2-1, with TRBD1 matching over 8 bases. In germline, CDR1 is SGHRS, CDR2 YFSETQ. CDR3 length: 14 amino acids. The V gene end was trimmed by 3 bases and the J gene end by 2 bases; junction bases not matched to a gene: 1. CDR3 sequence (DNA): TGCGCCAGCAGCTACAGGGGGGCCTACAATGAGCAGTTCTTC. As protein: CASSYRGAYNEQFF.

The chain joins TRBV5-6 to TRBJ1-3, with D possibly TRBD1 on 6 matching bases. The CDR3 has 16 residues. From germline, CDR1 is SGHDT and CDR2 YYEEEE. Between the trimmed V and J ends, which lost 0 bases and 0 bases, there was a span of 10 bases. CDR3 coding DNA: TGTGCCAGCAGCTTGGACAGGGATTACTCTGGAAACACCATATATTTT. It is translated as CASSLDRDYSGNTIYF.

The V gene is TRBV5-1, the J gene TRBJ2-1; 11 positions match TRBD1. This CDR3 contains 14 residues. The germline CDR1 and CDR2 sequences are SGHRS and YFSETQ. V gave up 6 bases and J gave up 4 bases; unmatched junction bases: 3. The CDR3 DNA follows: TGCGCCAGCACAGGGACAGGGGGATACAATGAGCAGTTCTTC. Its translation is CASTGTGGYNEQFF.

This clone was seen only once. The chain uses TRBV19 and TRBJ2-4; D gene uncertain. The CDR3 consists of 14 residues. Looked up from germline, CDR1 is LNHDA and CDR2 is SQIVND (reference sequence). The V end was cut by 3 bases, the J end by 1 base, with 7 bases between. The CDR3, as DNA: TGTGCCAGTAGTATTCGAGTCGCCAAAAACATTCAGTACTTC. This gives the protein CASSIRVAKNIQYF. Using reference TRBV19 and TRBJ2-4 for the parts outside the CDR3, the full variable domain is DGGITQSPKYLFRKEGQNVTLSCEQNLNHDAMYWYRQDPGQGLRLIYYSQIVNDFQKGDIAEGYSVSREKKESFPLTVTSAQKNPTAFYLCASSIRVAKNIQYFGAGTRLSVL.